This T cell receptor beta chain was profiled in a study of blood T cell repertoires in COVID-19. Study information: There were acute and convalescent COVID-19 samples, and they came from the United States, Italy and Spain. In each case, the material was cDNA or gDNA derived from T cells, B-cell-depleted T cells, or PBMCs.

Trimming cost V 3 bases and J 8 bases, with 20 bases left between them. The CDR3 is made up of 16 amino acids. The germline gives CDR1 MRHNA, CDR2 SNTAGT. Participants were aged about 18 to 90 years from 20 to 30 US areas. This clone occurred once. As originally analysed: Amplifying reference gene primers gave estimates of nucleated cell counts. Measured with immunoSEQ multiplex PCR; TCRdb has only the in-frame clones, and not every one. V and J calls and clone size are copied from that table; D and trimming were computed from the DNA. In the table there are a few hundred thousand clones, 80% of which are singletons.

V and J are TRBV6-4 and TRBJ2-1; maybe TRBD1 (7 bases). Sequencing input: PBMCs or T cells enriched from blood (not recorded which). The clonotype originates from a woman in her 40s with acute COVID-19. Here the CDR3 DNA reads TGTGCCAGCAGTGATACAGGCAGGGGGGATCAGGATGAGCAGTTCTTC. Protein: CASSDTGRGDQDEQFF.